This T cell receptor (beta chain) is drawn from a study of blood T cell repertoires in COVID-19. Germline V lookup: CDR1 MNHEY, CDR2 SVGEGT. The CDR3 loop spans 15 amino acids. Trimming pared 5 bases from V and 2 bases from J, leaving 16 bases between. TCRdb's copy holds only in-frame clones and misses some; the assay was immunoSEQ multiplex PCR. The profile covers about 170,000 clones, with approximately 91% appearing a single time and approximately 4.6% taken by the ten largest. Material: peripheral blood. This rearrangement joins TRBV6-2 or TRBV6-3 to TRBJ2-7; possibly TRBD2 for D (6 bases). The sequence derives from a man younger than 35 with COVID-19, enrolled during active disease. CDR3 residues: CASSPWRDGTYEQYF. The CDR3 nucleotides read TGTGCCAGCAGTCCCTGGAGGGACGGGACCTACGAGCAGTACTTC.